This T cell receptor beta chain came from a study of T cells in Graves' hyperthyroidism and ophthalmopathy. Study as a whole: Peripheral blood collection took place at initial diagnosis, before any treatment.

Study results and limitations: A 13 V-J model separated ophthalmopathy from stable hyperthyroidism.

This clonotype was seen many times. Its target is not known. The CDR3 spans 15 residues. V was pared by 3 bases and J by 3 bases, with 9 bases between. Germline loops: CDR1 MDHEN, CDR2 SYDVKM. The investigators amplified TCR beta CDR3 regions from RNA transcripts. The primer set for the first-round RT-PCR of the TCR CDR3 was HTBI. TCRdb itself ran the multiplex PCR reads through MiXCR, one entry per CDR3 protein. The sample yields more than 450,000 distinct CDR3 sequences, 11% to 15% seen once. Exclusion criteria comprised uncontrolled infection, other autoimmune disease, pregnancy or lactation. Fresh peripheral blood, 7.5 to 10 ml of it, supplied the PBMCs.

Specimen: blood. The chain has TRBV28 and TRBJ2-6; D is unclear. The TCR was taken from a woman aged 40-49 years with Graves' hyperthyroidism. CDR3 in amino acids: CASSLSRVGANVLTF. CDR3 DNA: TGTGCCAGCAGTTTGTCCCGGGTTGGGGCCAACGTCCTGACTTTC.